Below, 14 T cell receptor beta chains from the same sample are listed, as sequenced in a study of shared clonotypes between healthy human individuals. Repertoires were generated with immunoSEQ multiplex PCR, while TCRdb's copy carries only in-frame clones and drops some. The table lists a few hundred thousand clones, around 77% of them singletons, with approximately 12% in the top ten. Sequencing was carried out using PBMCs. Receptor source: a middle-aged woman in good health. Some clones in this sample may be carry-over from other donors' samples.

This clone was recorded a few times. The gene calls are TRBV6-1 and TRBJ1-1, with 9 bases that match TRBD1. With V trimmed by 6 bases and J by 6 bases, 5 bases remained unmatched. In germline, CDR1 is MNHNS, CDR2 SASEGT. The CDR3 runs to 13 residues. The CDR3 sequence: CASSTDRGAEAFF. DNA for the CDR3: TGTGCCAGCAGCACGGACAGGGGAGCTGAAGCTTTCTTT.

In DNA form, the CDR3 reads TGTGCCAGTAGTCCTTCTGGAATTTTTAACACTGAAGCTTTCTTT. Protein: CASSPSGIFNTEAFF. The chain recombines TRBV19 with TRBJ1-1; D is undetermined. Germline CDR1 reads LNHDA; CDR2 reads SQIVND (reference sequence). V lost 5 bases to trimming and J lost 2 bases, with 15 bases between them. The length of the CDR3 is 15 residues.

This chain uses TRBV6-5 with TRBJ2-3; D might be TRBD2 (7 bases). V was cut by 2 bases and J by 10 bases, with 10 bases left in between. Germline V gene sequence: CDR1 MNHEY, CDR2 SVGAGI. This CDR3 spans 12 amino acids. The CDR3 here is CASSYRGGAQYF. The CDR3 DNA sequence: TGTGCCAGCAGTTACAGGGGGGGTGCGCAGTATTTT.

This CDR3 reads CASSLALAGTTGELFF. The CDR3 DNA is TGTGCCAGCAGCTTAGCACTAGCGGGAACCACCGGGGAGCTGTTTTTT. V usage is TRBV7-3 and J usage is TRBJ2-2; 10 nucleotides align to TRBD2. V shed 2 bases, J shed 4 bases, and the junction held 4 bases outside the gene matches. Germline assignment: CDR1 SGHTA and CDR2 FQGTGA. The CDR3 length is 16 residues.

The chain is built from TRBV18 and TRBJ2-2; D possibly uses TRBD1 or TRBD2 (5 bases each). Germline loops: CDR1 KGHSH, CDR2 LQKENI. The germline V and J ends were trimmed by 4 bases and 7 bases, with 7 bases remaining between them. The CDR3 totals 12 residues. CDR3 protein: CASSRDGGELFF. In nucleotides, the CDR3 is TGTGCCAGCTCACGGGACGGCGGGGAGCTGTTTTTT.

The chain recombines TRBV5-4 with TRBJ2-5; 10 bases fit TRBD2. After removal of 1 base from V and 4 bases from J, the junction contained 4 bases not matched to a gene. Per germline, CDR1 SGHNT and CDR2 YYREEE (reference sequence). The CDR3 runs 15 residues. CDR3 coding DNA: TGTGCCAGCAGCTTGTATAGCGGGAGGAGAGAGACCCAGTACTTC. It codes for CASSLYSGRRETQYF.

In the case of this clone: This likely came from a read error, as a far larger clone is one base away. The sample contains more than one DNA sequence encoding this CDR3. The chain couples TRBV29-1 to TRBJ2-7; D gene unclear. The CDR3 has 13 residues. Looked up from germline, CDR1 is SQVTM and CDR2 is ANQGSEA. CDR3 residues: CSVGMAATYEQYF. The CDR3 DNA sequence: TGCAGCGTTGGCATGGCGGCCACTTACGAACAGTACTTC.

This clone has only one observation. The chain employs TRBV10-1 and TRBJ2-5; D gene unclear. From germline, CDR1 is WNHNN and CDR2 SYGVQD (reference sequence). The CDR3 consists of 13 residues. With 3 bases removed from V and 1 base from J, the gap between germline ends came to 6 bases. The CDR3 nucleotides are TGCGCCAGCAGTGAACAGTCCCAAGAGACCCAGTACTTC. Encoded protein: CASSEQSQETQYF.

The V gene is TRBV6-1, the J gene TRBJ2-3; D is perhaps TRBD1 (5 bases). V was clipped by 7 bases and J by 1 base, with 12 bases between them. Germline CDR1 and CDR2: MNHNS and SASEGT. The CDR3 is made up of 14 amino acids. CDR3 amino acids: CASTTASGTDTQYF. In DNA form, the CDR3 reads TGTGCCAGCACGACAGCTTCTGGCACAGATACGCAGTATTTT.

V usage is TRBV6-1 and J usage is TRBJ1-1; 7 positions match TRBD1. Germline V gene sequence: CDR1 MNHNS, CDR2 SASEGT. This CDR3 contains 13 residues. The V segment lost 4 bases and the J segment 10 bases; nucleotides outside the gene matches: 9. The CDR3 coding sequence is TGTGCCAGCAGTGCGGAACAGGGGACGCGAGCTTTCTTT. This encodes CASSAEQGTRAFF.

The CDR3 sequence: CASSFGTAVGEQFF. The DNA for the CDR3 is TGTGCCAGCAGTTTCGGGACAGCCGTTGGTGAGCAGTTCTTC. The V call is TRBV28, the J call TRBJ2-1; 7 nucleotides match TRBD1. V dropped 3 bases and J dropped 9; count of bases not matched to a gene: 8. The CDR3 runs to 14 residues. Per germline, CDR1 MDHEN and CDR2 SYDVKM.

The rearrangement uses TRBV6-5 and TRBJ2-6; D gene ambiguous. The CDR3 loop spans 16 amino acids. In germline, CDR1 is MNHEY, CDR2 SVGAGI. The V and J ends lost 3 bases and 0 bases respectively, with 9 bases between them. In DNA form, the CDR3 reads TGTGCCAGCAGTTATTTAATGGGCTCTGGGGCCAACGTCCTGACTTTC. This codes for CASSYLMGSGANVLTF.

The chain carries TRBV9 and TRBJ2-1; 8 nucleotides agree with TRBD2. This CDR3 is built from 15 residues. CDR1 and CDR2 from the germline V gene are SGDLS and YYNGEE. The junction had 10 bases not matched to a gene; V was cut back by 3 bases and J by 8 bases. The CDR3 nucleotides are TGTGCCAGCAGCGCCGGGACTAGGTCTTTGGATGAGCAGTTCTTC. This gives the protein CASSAGTRSLDEQFF.

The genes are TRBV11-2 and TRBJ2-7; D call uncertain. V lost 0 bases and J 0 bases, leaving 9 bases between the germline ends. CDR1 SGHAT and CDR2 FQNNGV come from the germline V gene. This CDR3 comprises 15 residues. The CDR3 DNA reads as TGTGCCAGCAGCTTAGATCAGGAAAGCTCCTACGAGCAGTACTTC. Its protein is CASSLDQESSYEQYF.